This T cell receptor beta chain comes out of a study of CXCR3-negative and CXCR3-positive naive CD8 T cells. The CDR3 loop spans 11 amino acids. Germline CDR1 SGDLS, CDR2 YYNGEE. Libraries were UMI-labeled 5' RACE TRB cDNA. TCRdb reworked the 5' RACE reads into one entry per CDR3 protein, no DNA. The sample has roughly 100,000 distinct CDR3 sequences. The chain couples TRBV9 to TRBJ1-2. This receptor was taken from a human donor in good health. Some clones in this sample may be carry-over from other donors' samples. Sequenced sample: naive CXCR3- CD8+ T cells from blood. Subset reported: CD45RO-CCR7+CD27+CD95- naive CD8+ T cells lacking CXCR3 (TNR3-). The chain's CDR3 is CASSEPEGYTF.